This T cell receptor beta chain was profiled in a study of blood T cell repertoires in COVID-19 (dated by TCRdb to between 2020 and 2021). Concerning the study at large: Collaborator samples came from the United States, Italy and Spain and covered acute and convalescent phases of COVID-19. The prospective study material was composed of cDNA or gDNA derived from T cells, B-cell-depleted T cells, or PBMCs. Subjects who had been exposed to COVID-19, were actively infected with it, or had recovered from it provided the deeply sampled blood TCRbeta repertoires that made up the dataset. The repertoires were released in a freely available public database meant as a resource for research on the immune response to SARS-CoV-2. Samples were obtained from the ongoing ImmuneRACE study (first 160 participants) and from 950 to 1,500 subjects provided by 6 global collaborators. A de-identified subject ID, COVID-19 status, age in years and sex were almost always included in the sample metadata. Where HLA class I and class II types were available, the types were taken from metadata supplied by the sample provider, not from assay-based typing.

In regard to this clone: Its antigen is not yet known. No clone much larger than this one lies a single base away; base qualities are absent.

Enrolling through a virtual design, the prospective study's participants ranged in age from roughly 18 to 89 years and lived across around 25 United States geographic areas. In the prospective study, participants were assigned to cohorts based on the clinical history participants reported in a screening survey and a study questionnaire. In the prospective study, whole blood, serum and a nasopharyngeal or oropharyngeal swab were collected from each participant by mobile phlebotomists. Prospective study participants could optionally give additional blood draws and questionnaires over an approximately two-month period. Before DNA extraction, blood samples from the prospective study were shipped at room temperature or frozen. Broad study findings and their caveats: The quantity of clinical and demographic metadata differed by source and by participant and was supplied without curation.

TCRbeta CDR3 regions were amplified from genomic DNA by means of the immunoSEQ Assay, a bias-controlled multiplex PCR. The authors' analysis ran thus. The number of nucleated cells in each sample was estimated from the amplification of reference gene primers within the assay. To quantify the absolute abundance of each unique TCRbeta CDR3 rearrangement, sequence reads were collapsed and filtered. For each sample, productive Simpson clonality was calculated as the square root of Simpson's diversity index over productive rearrangements. TCRdb provides this immuneACCESS table in a form limited to in-frame rearrangements. Some clones are lacking; in checked studies, under half of them reflect an unresolved V gene, and why the rest are absent is not known. The V and J calls and the clone size are those of that table, but D and trimming were determined from the DNA. This sample holds 310,000 or so clones; around 89% were observed only once. The ten largest clones take up 1.7% of the sample.

The TCR originated in a woman aged 18-30 years with acute COVID-19. Specimen: PBMCs or T cells enriched from blood (not recorded which).

The CDR3 reads as follows: CASSQDSLGYGYTF. The DNA sequence is TGTGCCAGCAGTCAGGACAGTCTCGGCTATGGCTACACCTTC. In this chain, TRBV6-5 is recombined with TRBJ1-2, and the D gene may be TRBD1, 6 bases matching. V is clipped by 5 bases and J by 4 bases, and the sequence between their germline boundaries is 14 bases long. CDR1 and CDR2 are read off the germline V gene as MNHEY and SVGAGI. From the cysteine through the phenylalanine, the CDR3 covers 14 amino acids. Only CDR3 DNA is held: 42 bases, read in frame from base 1.